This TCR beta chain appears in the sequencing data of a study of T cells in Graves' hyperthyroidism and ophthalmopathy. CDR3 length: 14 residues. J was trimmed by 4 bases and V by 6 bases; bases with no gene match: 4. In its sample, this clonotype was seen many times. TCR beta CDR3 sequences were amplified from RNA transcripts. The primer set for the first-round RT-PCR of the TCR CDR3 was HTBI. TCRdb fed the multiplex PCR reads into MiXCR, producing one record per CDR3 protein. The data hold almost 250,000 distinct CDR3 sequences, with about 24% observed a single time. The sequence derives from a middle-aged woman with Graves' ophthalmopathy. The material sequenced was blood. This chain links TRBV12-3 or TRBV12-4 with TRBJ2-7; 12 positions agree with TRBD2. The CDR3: CASSGLAGNYEQYF. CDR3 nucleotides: TGTGCCAGCAGCGGACTAGCGGGGAATTACGAGCAGTACTTC.